One sample yielded the 29 T cell receptor beta chains listed below, sequenced in a study of blood T cell repertoires in COVID-19. Sequenced by immunoSEQ multiplex PCR; TCRdb stores in-frame clones only, minus some. Of fewer than 120,000 clones in the sample, 76% are singletons; the top ten hold about 3.7%. The specimen sequenced was peripheral blood. The receptors shown here come from a woman older than 75 with acute or convalescent COVID-19.

CDR3: CASSESGAKAETQYF. DNA of the CDR3: TGCGCCAGCAGTGAGTCAGGGGCAAAGGCGGAGACCCAGTACTTC. The rearrangement links TRBV10-1 to TRBJ2-5; D possibly corresponds to TRBD1 (5 bases). Germline V gene sequence: CDR1 WNHNN, CDR2 SYGVQD (reference sequence). The CDR3 has 15 residues. The ends were cut back, 0 bases at V and 5 bases at J, with 13 bases in the middle.

This clone was seen a handful of times. The chain combines TRBV11-3 with TRBJ2-3; D possibly corresponds to TRBD1 (6 bases). Trimming removed 5 bases from V and 2 bases from J, with 14 bases in between. The CDR3 has 15 amino acids. Germline loops: CDR1 SGHNT, CDR2 YENEEA. The CDR3 here is CASSPRQVNTDTQYF. CDR3 nucleotide sequence: TGTGCCAGCAGCCCTCGACAGGTTAACACAGATACGCAGTATTTT.

The genes are TRBV4-3 and TRBJ1-6; D unresolved. CDR3 length equals 15 residues. Germline V lookup: CDR1 LGHNA, CDR2 YSLEER. The V gene lost 0 bases and the J gene lost 9 bases, with 12 bases spanning the gap. In DNA, the CDR3 is TGCGCCAGCAGCCAAGACTTCACAAAGTTTTCACCCCTCCACTTT. The encoded protein is CASSQDFTKFSPLHF.

This clone has more than one count but fewer than ten. The J gene is TRBJ2-3, the V gene TRBV9, with a tentative D call TRBD2 (5 bases). CDR1 is SGDLS and CDR2 is YYNGEE in the germline V gene. Trimming removed 0 bases at V and 6 bases at J, with 11 bases between. The CDR3 consists of 14 residues. CDR3 in amino acids: CASSVGVREDTQYF. The CDR3 region has the DNA TGTGCCAGCAGCGTAGGTGTGAGGGAGGATACGCAGTATTTT.

The chain is built from TRBV6-5 and TRBJ1-1; 9 bases are shared with TRBD1. In germline, CDR1 is MNHEY, CDR2 SVGAGI. This CDR3 has 14 amino acids. V lost 2 bases to trimming and J lost 3 bases; unmatched junction nucleotides: 1. CDR3 in amino acids: CASSYRTGDTEAFF. DNA for the CDR3: TGTGCCAGCAGTTACCGGACAGGGGACACTGAAGCTTTCTTT.

The chain links TRBV9 to TRBJ2-4; 10 positions agree with TRBD1. CDR3 size: 16 residues. The germline gives CDR1 SGDLS, CDR2 YYNGEE. V dropped 3 bases and J dropped 6; count of bases not matched to a gene: 9. The CDR3 nucleotides read TGTGCCAGCAGCGAGGGACAGGGGTCTAGACTAAACATTCAGTACTTC. It specifies CASSEGQGSRLNIQYF.

The chain recombines TRBV3-1 (or the pseudogene TRBV3-2) with TRBJ2-1, with 10 bases lining up with TRBD2. The trim removed 8 bases at V and 2 bases at J, leaving 6 bases unmatched. Germline V CDR1 and CDR2: LGHDT, YNNKEL (reference sequence). This CDR3 spans 15 amino acids. For the CDR3, the DNA is TGTGCCAGCGCCTTAGGACTAGCGGCCTACAATGAGCAGTTCTTC. Its protein product is CASALGLAAYNEQFF.

This clone was counted between two and nine times. V usage is TRBV27 and J usage is TRBJ1-2, with D possibly TRBD1 on 6 matching bases. Germline CDR1 reads MNHEY; CDR2 reads SMNVEV (reference sequence). Trimming removed 9 bases from V and 4 bases from J, with 18 bases in between. The CDR3 has 14 residues. The CDR3 DNA reads as TGTGCCAGTGGTAAGAGGACAGTCGGCTATGGCTACACCTTC. This sequence encodes CASGKRTVGYGYTF.

V usage is TRBV3-1 (or the pseudogene TRBV3-2) and J usage is TRBJ2-5; D gene unclear. The length of the CDR3 is 12 residues. The V end was cut by 1 base, the J end by 5 bases, with 5 bases between. The germline gives CDR1 LGHDT, CDR2 YNNKEL (reference sequence). The CDR3 nucleotides are TGTGCCAGCAGCCAAGTCGCGGAGACCCAGTACTTC. Protein sequence: CASSQVAETQYF.

There are a few counts of this clone. V gene TRBV10-3 combines with J gene TRBJ2-3; 8 positions match TRBD2. Germline CDR1 and CDR2: ENHRY and SYGVKD. V lost 7 bases and J lost 3; bases outside the gene matches: 6. CDR3 length: 14 residues. The CDR3 DNA follows: TGTGCCATCACTCGAAGCGGGGGAACAGATACGCAGTATTTT. This codes for CAITRSGGTDTQYF.

This chain uses TRBV7-2 with TRBJ2-5; 10 bases line up with TRBD2. The CDR3 extends over 14 amino acids. Germline CDR1 is SGHTA and CDR2 is FQGNSA. The V and J ends lost 6 bases and 2 bases, in that order; junction bases with no gene match: 3. CDR3 residues: CASSPTSGQETQYF. For the CDR3, the DNA is TGTGCCAGCAGTCCGACTAGCGGGCAAGAGACCCAGTACTTC. The entire variable domain, with the rest obtained from reference TRBV7-2 and TRBJ2-5, is as follows: GAGVSQSPSNKVTEKGKDVELRCDPISGHTALYWYRQSLGQGLEFLIYFQGNSAPDKSGLPSDRFSAERTGGSVSTLTIQRTQQEDSAVYLCASSPTSGQETQYFGPGTRLLVL.

Here the CDR3 reads CASSFSSGREQFF. CDR3 sequence (DNA): TGTGCCAGCAGTTTCTCTAGCGGGAGGGAACAGTTCTTC. V and J are TRBV12-3 or TRBV12-4 and TRBJ2-1; TRBD2 aligns across 12 bases. V was pared by 3 bases and J by 13 bases, with 4 bases of the junction left unmatched. The CDR3 spans 13 residues.

This clone was detected once. The rearrangement links TRBV5-1 to TRBJ1-2; D is ambiguous. V gave up 3 bases and J gave up 8 bases, with 17 bases separating them. Germline CDR1 and CDR2: SGHRS and YFSETQ. The length of the CDR3 is 14 residues. CDR3 residues: CASSSPGGTKGYTF. Written as DNA, the CDR3 is TGCGCCAGCAGCTCCCCCGGAGGCACAAAGGGCTACACCTTC. The full variable domain, completed using reference TRBV5-1 and TRBJ1-2, is KAGVTQTPRYLIKTRGQQVTLSCSPISGHRSVSWYQQTPGQGLQFLFEYFSETQRNKGNFPGRFSGRQFSNSRSEMNVSTLELGDSALYLCASSSPGGTKGYTFGSGTRLTVV.

As for this clone: This sample also contains other DNA sequences that code for the same CDR3. The genes are TRBV5-1 and TRBJ2-3, with a weak D call TRBD2 (6 bases). Germline V gives CDR1 SGHRS, CDR2 YFSETQ. There are 15 residues in the CDR3. Between the trimmed V and J ends, which lost 0 bases and 0 bases, there was a span of 8 bases. The CDR3 DNA is TGCGCCAGCAGCTTGGGCGGGACTAGCACAGATACGCAGTATTTT. It yields the protein CASSLGGTSTDTQYF.

V usage is TRBV7-8 and J usage is TRBJ2-3, with 9 nucleotides matching TRBD2. There are 15 residues in the CDR3. With V trimmed by 5 bases and J by 0 bases, 3 bases remained unmatched. CDR1 and CDR2 from the germline V gene are SGHVS and FQNEAQ. CDR3 in amino acids: CASSRTSGSTDTQYF. CDR3 sequence (DNA): TGTGCCAGCAGCCGAACTAGCGGGAGCACAGATACGCAGTATTTT.

The chain has TRBV5-1 and TRBJ2-2, with D perhaps TRBD2 (5 bases). The ends were cut back, 5 bases at V and 5 bases at J, with 10 bases in the middle. The CDR3 consists of 13 residues. Germline V lookup: CDR1 SGHRS, CDR2 YFSETQ. In nucleotides, the CDR3 is TGCGCCAGCAGGCCGGGGTGGACCGGGGAGCTGTTTTTT. It translates to CASRPGWTGELFF.

The J gene is TRBJ2-2, the V gene TRBV10-2; tentatively, D is TRBD2 (5 bases). Deletions cut 8 bases from V and 6 bases from J, with 16 bases between. The germline V gene encodes CDR1 WSHSY and CDR2 SAAADI. The CDR3 sequence is 14 residues long. CDR3 DNA: TGCGCCAGCCGAAAGGGAGATTTGGCCGGGGAGCTGTTTTTT. Translating gives CASRKGDLAGELFF.

V gene TRBV3-1 (or the pseudogene TRBV3-2) combines with J gene TRBJ1-2; D might be TRBD1 (6 bases). This CDR3 has 14 amino acids. The germline CDR1 and CDR2 sequences are LGHDT and YNNKEL (reference sequence). With 3 bases removed from V and 5 bases from J, the gap between germline ends came to 13 bases. This chain's CDR3 is CASSHTGTYYGYTF. For the CDR3, the DNA is TGTGCCAGCAGCCATACCGGGACATATTATGGCTACACCTTC.

The rearrangement links TRBV5-1 to TRBJ2-3; TRBD2 might be the D (5 bases). V lost 3 bases to trimming and J lost 3 bases, with 8 bases between them. The CDR3 sequence is 13 residues long. CDR1 SGHRS and CDR2 YFSETQ come from the germline V gene. The CDR3 loop is CASSSRATDTQYF. CDR3 coding DNA: TGCGCCAGCAGCTCGAGGGCGACAGATACGCAGTATTTT.

The J gene is TRBJ2-3, the V gene TRBV11-3; 7 positions match TRBD2. The junction had 5 bases not matched to a gene; V was cut back by 1 base and J by 4 bases. This CDR3 is built from 15 residues. CDR1 and CDR2 (germline): SGHNT, YENEEA. The DNA for the CDR3 is TGTGCCAGCAGCTTAGGGCGGGGGACGGCAGATACGCAGTATTTT. This codes for CASSLGRGTADTQYF. The full variable domain, rest sourced from reference TRBV11-3 and TRBJ2-3, is EAGVVQSPRYKIIEKKQPVAFWCNPISGHNTLYWYLQNLGQGPELLIRYENEEAVDDSQLPKDRFSAERLKGVDSTLKIQPAELGDSAVYLCASSLGRGTADTQYFGPGTRLTVL.

This clone was seen only a few times. This rearrangement joins TRBV2 to TRBJ1-2; 7 bases align to TRBD1. The germline V gene has CDR1 SNHLY and CDR2 FYNNEI. The length of the CDR3 is 10 residues. The ends lost 6 bases at V and 8 bases at J; junction bases unmatched: 0. The CDR3 protein is CASRQGGYTF. CDR3 bases: TGTGCCAGCAGACAGGGGGGCTACACCTTC.

The gene calls are TRBV27 and TRBJ2-5; no reliable D call. The germline V and J ends were trimmed by 2 bases and 1 base, with 5 bases remaining between them. This CDR3 comprises 13 residues. Germline assignment: CDR1 MNHEY and CDR2 SMNVEV (reference sequence). Here the CDR3 DNA reads TGTGCCAGCAGTTTACATTTCCAAGAGACCCAGTACTTC. It translates to CASSLHFQETQYF.

The DNA of the CDR3 is TGTGCCAGCAGCCCGAGGGGGACCCCAGGGGGCGGTGGCTACACCTTC. This gives the protein CASSPRGTPGGGGYTF. This chain links TRBV7-8 with TRBJ1-2; 8 bases align to TRBD1. The CDR3 covers 16 residues. The J segment lost 7 bases and the V segment lost 5 bases, leaving 15 bases of the junction unmatched. CDR1 is SGHVS, CDR2 FQNEAQ, per germline.

This clone was found a few times. The V call is TRBV30, the J call TRBJ1-2; 7 positions match TRBD1. The length of the CDR3 is 16 residues. J lost 4 bases, V lost 3 bases, and 14 bases had no gene match. Germline CDR1 reads GTSNPN; CDR2 reads SVGIG (reference sequence). The CDR3 reads CAWSHLRQGMGYGYTF. The DNA of the CDR3 is TGTGCCTGGAGCCACCTCCGACAGGGAATGGGCTATGGCTACACCTTC.

The chain couples TRBV24-1 to TRBJ1-6; a possible D gene is TRBD1 (6 bases). Germline V gene sequence: CDR1 KGHDR, CDR2 SFDVKD. Between the trimmed V and J ends, which lost 4 bases and 7 bases, there was a span of 31 bases. The CDR3 is 21 residues long. The CDR3 DNA sequence: TGTGCCACCAGTGACCATACACCTCGGCTCGACAGGTGGGTCTACAATTCACCCCTCCACTTT. Residues: CATSDHTPRLDRWVYNSPLHF.

The gene calls are TRBV3-1 (or the pseudogene TRBV3-2) and TRBJ2-1, with 8 bases identical to TRBD2. In germline, CDR1 is LGHDT, CDR2 YNNKEL (reference sequence). The CDR3 spans 16 residues. The trim removed 0 bases at V and 10 bases at J, leaving 11 bases unmatched. The DNA for the CDR3 is TGTGCCAGCAGCCAAGACCCGCTCGCGGGGGGATTAGAGCAGTTCTTC. Its protein product is CASSQDPLAGGLEQFF.

This rearrangement joins TRBV19 to TRBJ2-1; perhaps TRBD2 as D (6 bases). Germline-derived CDR1 and CDR2 are LNHDA and SQIVND (reference sequence). This CDR3 has 16 residues. Deletions cut 3 bases from V and 4 bases from J, with 16 bases between. The CDR3 sequence is CASSIGREPPYNEQFF. The CDR3 nucleotides are TGTGCCAGTAGTATCGGGCGGGAACCCCCTTACAATGAGCAGTTCTTC.

The chain uses TRBV28 and TRBJ1-4; 7 nucleotides agree with TRBD1. V lost 8 bases to trimming and J lost 10 bases; unmatched junction nucleotides: 10. Germline V CDR1 and CDR2: MDHEN, SYDVKM. The CDR3 sequence is 13 residues long. CDR3 residues: CASGTVDPRKLFF. The CDR3 DNA is TGTGCCAGCGGGACAGTCGACCCAAGAAAACTGTTTTTT.

The V gene is TRBV2, the J gene TRBJ1-4; TRBD1 aligns across 9 bases. Germline lookup yields CDR1 SNHLY and CDR2 FYNNEI. With 6 bases clipped from V and 4 bases from J, the junction kept 3 bases outside the gene matches. This CDR3 has 14 amino acids. CDR3 region: CASSLGQGNEKLFF. The CDR3 nucleotides are TGTGCCAGCAGCCTGGGACAGGGTAATGAAAAACTGTTTTTT.